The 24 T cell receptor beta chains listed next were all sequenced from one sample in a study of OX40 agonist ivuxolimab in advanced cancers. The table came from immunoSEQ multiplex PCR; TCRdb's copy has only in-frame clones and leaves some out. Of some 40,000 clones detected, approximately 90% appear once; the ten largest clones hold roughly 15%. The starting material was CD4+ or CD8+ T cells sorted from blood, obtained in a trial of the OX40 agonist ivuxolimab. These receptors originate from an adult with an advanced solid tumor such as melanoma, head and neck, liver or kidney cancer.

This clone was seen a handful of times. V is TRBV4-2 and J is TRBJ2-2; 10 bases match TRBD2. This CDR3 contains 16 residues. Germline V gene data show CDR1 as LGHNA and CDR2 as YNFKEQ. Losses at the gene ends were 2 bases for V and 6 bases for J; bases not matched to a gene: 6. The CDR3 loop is CASSQPLAGDAGELFF. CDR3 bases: TGTGCCAGCAGCCAACCCCTAGCGGGAGATGCCGGGGAGCTGTTTTTT.

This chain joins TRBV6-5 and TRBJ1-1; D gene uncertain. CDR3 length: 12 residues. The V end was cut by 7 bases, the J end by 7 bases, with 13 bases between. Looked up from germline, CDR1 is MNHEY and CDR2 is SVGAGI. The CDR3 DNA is TGTGCCAGCAACCCCCAAATGGGTGAAGCTTTCTTT. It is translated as CASNPQMGEAFF.

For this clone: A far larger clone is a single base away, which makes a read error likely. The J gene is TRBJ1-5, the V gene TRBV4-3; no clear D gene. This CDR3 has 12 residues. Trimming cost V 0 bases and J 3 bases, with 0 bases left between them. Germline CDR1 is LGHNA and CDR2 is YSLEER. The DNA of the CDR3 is TGCGCCAGCAGCCAAGACAATCAGCCCCAGCATTTT. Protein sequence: CASSQDNQPQHF.

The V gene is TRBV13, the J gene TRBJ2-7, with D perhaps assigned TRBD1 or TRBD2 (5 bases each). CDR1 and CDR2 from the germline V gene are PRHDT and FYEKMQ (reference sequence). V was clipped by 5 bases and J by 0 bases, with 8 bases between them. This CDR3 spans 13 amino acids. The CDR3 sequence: CASSMGPSYEQYF. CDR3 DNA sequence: TGTGCCAGCAGCATGGGACCCTCCTACGAGCAGTACTTC.

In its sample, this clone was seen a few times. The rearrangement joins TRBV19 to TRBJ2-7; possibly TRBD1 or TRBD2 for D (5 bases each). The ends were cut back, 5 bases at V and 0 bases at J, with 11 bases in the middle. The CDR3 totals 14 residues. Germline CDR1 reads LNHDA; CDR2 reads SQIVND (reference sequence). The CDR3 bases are TGTGCCAGTAGTCTACGGGACGGCTCCTACGAGCAGTACTTC. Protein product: CASSLRDGSYEQYF.

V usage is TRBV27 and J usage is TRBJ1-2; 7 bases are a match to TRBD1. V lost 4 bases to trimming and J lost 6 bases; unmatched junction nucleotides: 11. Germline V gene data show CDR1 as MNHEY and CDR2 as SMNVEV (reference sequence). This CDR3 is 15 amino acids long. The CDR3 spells CASSSDRDGPNGYTF. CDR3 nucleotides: TGTGCCAGCAGTTCCGACAGGGACGGCCCTAATGGCTACACCTTC.

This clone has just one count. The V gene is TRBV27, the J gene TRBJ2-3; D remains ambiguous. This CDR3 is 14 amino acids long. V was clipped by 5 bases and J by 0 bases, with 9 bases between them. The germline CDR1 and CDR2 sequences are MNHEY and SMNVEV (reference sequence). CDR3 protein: CASSRTYSTDTQYF. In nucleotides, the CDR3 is TGTGCCAGCAGTCGTACTTATAGCACAGATACGCAGTATTTT.

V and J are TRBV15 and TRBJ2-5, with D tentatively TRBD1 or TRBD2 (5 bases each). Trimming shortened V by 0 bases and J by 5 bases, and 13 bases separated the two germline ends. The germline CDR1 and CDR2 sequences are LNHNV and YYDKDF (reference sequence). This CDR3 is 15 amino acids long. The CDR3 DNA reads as TGTGCCACCAGCAGAGATTCGGTGGGGGTGGAGACCCAGTACTTC. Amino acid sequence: CATSRDSVGVETQYF.

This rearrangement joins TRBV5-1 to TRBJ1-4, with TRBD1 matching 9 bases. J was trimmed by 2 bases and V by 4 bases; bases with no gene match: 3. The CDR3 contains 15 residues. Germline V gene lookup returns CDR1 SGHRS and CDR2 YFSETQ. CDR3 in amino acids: CASSPGQGTNEKLFF. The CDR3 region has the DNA TGCGCCAGCAGCCCCGGACAGGGGACTAATGAAAAACTGTTTTTT.

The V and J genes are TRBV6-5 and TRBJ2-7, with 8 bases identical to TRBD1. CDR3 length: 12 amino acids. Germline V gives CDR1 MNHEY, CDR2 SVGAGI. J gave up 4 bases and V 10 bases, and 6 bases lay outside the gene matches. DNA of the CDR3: TGTGCCATTGGGACAGGACCATACGAGCAGTACTTC. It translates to CAIGTGPYEQYF.

The CDR3 reads CASSTVSGKYNEQFF. In DNA, the CDR3 is TGTGCCAGCAGCACGGTTAGCGGGAAATACAATGAGCAGTTCTTC. The chain is built from TRBV7-9 and TRBJ2-1; TRBD2 matches at 8 bases. CDR3 length: 15 residues. Germline assignment: CDR1 SEHNR and CDR2 FQNEAQ (reference sequence). With V trimmed by 5 bases and J by 4 bases, 7 bases remained unmatched.

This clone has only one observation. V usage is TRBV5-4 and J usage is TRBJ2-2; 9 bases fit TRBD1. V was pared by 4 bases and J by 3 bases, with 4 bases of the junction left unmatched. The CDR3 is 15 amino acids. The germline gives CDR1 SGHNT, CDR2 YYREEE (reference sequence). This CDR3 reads CASSRRTGDTGELFF. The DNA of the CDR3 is TGTGCCAGCAGCCGTCGGACAGGGGACACCGGGGAGCTGTTTTTT.

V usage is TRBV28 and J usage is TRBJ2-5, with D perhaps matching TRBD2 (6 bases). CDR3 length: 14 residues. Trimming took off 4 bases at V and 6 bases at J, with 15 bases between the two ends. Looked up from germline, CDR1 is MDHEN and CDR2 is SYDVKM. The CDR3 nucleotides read TGTGCCAGCAGTTCATGGGGGGACCAGCAGACCCAGTACTTC. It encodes CASSSWGDQQTQYF.

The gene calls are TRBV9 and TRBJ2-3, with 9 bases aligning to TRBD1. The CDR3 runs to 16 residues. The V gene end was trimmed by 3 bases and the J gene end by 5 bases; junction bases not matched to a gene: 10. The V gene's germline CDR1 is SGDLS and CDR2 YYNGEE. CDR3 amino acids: CASSDVRDRAVDTQYF. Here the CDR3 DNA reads TGTGCCAGCAGCGACGTTCGGGACAGGGCGGTAGATACGCAGTATTTT.

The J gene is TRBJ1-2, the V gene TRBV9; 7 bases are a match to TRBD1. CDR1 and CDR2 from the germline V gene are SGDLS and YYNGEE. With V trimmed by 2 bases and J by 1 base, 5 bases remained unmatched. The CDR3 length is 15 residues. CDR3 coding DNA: TGTGCCAGCAGCGTCGGGACAGCAAATAACTATGGCTACACCTTC. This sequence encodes CASSVGTANNYGYTF. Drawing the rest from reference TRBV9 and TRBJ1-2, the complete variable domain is DSGVTQTPKHLITATGQRVTLRCSPRSGDLSVYWYQQSLDQGLQFLIQYYNGEERAKGNILERFSAQQFPDLHSELNLSSLELGDSALYFCASSVGTANNYGYTFGSGTRLTVV.

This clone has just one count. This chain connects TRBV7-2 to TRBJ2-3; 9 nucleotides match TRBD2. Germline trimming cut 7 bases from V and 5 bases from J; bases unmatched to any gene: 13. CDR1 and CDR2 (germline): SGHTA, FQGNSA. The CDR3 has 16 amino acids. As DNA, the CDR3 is TGTGCCAGCAACAAGAAAGGCGGGAGGGACAAAGATACGCAGTATTTT. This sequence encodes CASNKKGGRDKDTQYF.

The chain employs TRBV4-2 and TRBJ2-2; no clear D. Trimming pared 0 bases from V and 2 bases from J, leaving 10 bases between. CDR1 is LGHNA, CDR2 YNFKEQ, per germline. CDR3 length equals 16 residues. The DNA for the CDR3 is TGTGCCAGCAGCCAAGAGTCCACTTCAAACACCGGGGAGCTGTTTTTT. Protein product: CASSQESTSNTGELFF.

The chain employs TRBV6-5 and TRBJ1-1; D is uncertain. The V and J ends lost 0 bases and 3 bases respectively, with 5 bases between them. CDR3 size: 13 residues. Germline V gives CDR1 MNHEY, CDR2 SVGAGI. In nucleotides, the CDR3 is TGTGCCAGCAGTTACTCCGTCTACACTGAAGCTTTCTTT. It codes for CASSYSVYTEAFF.

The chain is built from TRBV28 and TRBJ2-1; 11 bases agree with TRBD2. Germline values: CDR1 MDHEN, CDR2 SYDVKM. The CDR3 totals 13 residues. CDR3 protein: CTIAGGPYNEQFF. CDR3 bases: TGTACCATAGCGGGAGGGCCATACAATGAGCAGTTCTTC. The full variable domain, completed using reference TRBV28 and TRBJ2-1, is DVKVTQSSRYLVKRTGEKVFLECVQDMDHENMFWYRQDPGLGLRLIYFSYDVKMKEKGDIPEGYSVSREKKERFSLILESASTNQTSMYLCTIAGGPYNEQFFGPGTRLTVL.

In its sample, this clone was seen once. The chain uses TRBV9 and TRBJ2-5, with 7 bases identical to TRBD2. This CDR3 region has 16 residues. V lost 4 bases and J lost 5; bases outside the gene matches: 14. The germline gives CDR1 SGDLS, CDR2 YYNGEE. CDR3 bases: TGTGCCAGCAGCCTTACGCCTCGTGCGGGAGAGGAGACCCAGTACTTC. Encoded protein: CASSLTPRAGEETQYF.

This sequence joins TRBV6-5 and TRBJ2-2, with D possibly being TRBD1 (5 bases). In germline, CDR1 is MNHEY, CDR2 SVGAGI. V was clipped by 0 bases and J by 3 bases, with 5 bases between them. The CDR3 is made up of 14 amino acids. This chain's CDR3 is CASSYSGHTGELFF. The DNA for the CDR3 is TGTGCCAGCAGTTACTCGGGGCACACCGGGGAGCTGTTTTTT.

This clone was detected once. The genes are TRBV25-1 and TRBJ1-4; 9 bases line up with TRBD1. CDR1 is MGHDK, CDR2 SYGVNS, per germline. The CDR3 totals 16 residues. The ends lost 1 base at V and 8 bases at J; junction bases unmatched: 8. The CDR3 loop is CASSEWVGQGREKLFF. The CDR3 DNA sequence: TGTGCCAGCAGTGAATGGGTGGGACAGGGACGGGAAAAACTGTTTTTT.

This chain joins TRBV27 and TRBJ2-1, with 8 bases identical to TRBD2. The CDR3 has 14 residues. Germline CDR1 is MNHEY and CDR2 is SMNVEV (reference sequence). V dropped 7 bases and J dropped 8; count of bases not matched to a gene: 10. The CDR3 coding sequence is TGTGCCAGCAAAGCGGGAGCGCTGCTGCATGAGCAGTTCTTC. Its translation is CASKAGALLHEQFF.

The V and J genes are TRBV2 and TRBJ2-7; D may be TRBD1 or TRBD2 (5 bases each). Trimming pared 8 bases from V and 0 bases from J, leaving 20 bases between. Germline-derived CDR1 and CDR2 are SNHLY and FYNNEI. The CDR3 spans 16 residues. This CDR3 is CASYDGTLLSSYEQYF. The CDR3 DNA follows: TGTGCCAGCTACGATGGGACCCTCCTGAGCTCCTACGAGCAGTACTTC.